The sequence of this TCR beta chain was determined in a study of radiotherapy plus CTLA-4 blockade in lung cancer. There are many counts of this clone. The CDR3 totals 14 residues. Trimming left V 7 bases short and J 7 bases short, with 16 bases between. Germline V gene lookup returns CDR1 LNHDA and CDR2 SQIVND (reference sequence). Assay: immunoSEQ multiplex PCR; the TCRdb copy retains only in-frame clones and omits some. The data contain about 95,000 clones, about four fifths of them singletons. Here the sequenced sample was peripheral blood, taken from a patient treated with radiotherapy plus ipilimumab. This sequence was found in a human donor with non-small cell lung cancer who had stable disease on radiotherapy plus ipilimumab. This chain joins TRBV19 and TRBJ1-4; D is unresolved. Here the CDR3 reads CASTQAKRGEKLFF. For the CDR3, the DNA is TGTGCCAGTACTCAGGCGAAGCGGGGTGAAAAACTGTTTTTT.